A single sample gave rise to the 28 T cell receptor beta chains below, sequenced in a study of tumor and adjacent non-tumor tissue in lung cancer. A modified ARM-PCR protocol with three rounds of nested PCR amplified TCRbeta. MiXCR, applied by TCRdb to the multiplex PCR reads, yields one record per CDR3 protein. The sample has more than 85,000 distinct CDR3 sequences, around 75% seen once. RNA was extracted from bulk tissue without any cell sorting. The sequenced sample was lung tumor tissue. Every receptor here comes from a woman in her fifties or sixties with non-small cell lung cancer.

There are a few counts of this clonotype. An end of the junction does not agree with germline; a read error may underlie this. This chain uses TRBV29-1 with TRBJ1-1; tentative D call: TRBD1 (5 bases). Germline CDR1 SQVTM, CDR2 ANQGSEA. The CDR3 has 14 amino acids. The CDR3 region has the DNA TGTAGCGTTGATGGCAGGGCAGGGAACACTGAAGCTTTCTTT. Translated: CSVDGRAGNTEAFF.

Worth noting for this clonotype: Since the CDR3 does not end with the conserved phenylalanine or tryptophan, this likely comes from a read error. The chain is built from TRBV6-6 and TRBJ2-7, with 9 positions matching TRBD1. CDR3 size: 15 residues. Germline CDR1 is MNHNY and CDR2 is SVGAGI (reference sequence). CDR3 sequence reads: CASSRQTGGDYVQYY. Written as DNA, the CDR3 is TGCGCCAGCAGTCGCCAGACAGGGGGAGATTACGTGCAGTACTAC.

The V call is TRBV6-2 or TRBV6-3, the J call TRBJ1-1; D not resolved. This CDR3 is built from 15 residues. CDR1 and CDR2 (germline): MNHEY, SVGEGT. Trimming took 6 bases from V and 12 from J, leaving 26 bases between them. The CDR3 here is CASSPPTLMNTESFF. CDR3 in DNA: TGTGCCAGCAGCCCTCCTACACTGATGAACACAGAATCTTTCTTT.

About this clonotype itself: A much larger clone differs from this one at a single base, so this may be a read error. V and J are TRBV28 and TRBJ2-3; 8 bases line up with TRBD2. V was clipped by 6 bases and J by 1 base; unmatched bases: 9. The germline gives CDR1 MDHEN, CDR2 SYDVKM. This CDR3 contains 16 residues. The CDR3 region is CASRPLVRGGTDTQYF. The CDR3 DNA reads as TGTGCCAGCAGACCTTTAGTGCGGGGGGGCACAGATACGCAGTATTTT.

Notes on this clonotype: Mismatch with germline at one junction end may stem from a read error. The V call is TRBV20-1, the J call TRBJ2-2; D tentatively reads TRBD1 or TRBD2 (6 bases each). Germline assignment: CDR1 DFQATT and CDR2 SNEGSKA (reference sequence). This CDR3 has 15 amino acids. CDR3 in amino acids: CSTRATGRDTREPFF. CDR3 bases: TGCAGTACTAGAGCCACAGGGCGGGACACCCGGGAGCCGTTTTTT.

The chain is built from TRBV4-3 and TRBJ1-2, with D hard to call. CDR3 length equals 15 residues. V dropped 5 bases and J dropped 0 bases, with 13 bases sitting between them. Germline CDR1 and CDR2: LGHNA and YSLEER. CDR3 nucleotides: TGCGCCAGCAGCTCGAGGGCTGTCGCTAACTATGGCTACACCTTC. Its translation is CASSSRAVANYGYTF.

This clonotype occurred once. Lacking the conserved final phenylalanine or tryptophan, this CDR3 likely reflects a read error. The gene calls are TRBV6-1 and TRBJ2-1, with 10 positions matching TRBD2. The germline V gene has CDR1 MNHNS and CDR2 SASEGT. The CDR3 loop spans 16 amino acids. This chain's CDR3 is CGSSEARGLAVNEQFL. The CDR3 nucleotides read TGTGGCAGCAGTGAAGCTAGAGGACTAGCGGTAAATGAGCAGTTCTTA.

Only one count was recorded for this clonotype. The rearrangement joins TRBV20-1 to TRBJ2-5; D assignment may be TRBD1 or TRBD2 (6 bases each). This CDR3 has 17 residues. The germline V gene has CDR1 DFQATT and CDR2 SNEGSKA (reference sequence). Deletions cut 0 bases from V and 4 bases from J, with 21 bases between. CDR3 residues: CSARDISERGVGETQYF. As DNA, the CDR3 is TGCAGTGCTAGAGATATAAGTGAGAGGGGGGTAGGAGAGACCCAGTACTTC.

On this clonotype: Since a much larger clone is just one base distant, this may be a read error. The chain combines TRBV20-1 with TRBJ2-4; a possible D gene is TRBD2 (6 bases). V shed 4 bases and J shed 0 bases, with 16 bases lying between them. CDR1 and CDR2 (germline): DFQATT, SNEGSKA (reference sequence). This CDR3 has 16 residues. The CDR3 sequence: CSAKDYLGIAKNIQYF. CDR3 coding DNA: TGCAGTGCTAAGGACTATCTTGGCATAGCCAAAAACATTCAGTACTTC.

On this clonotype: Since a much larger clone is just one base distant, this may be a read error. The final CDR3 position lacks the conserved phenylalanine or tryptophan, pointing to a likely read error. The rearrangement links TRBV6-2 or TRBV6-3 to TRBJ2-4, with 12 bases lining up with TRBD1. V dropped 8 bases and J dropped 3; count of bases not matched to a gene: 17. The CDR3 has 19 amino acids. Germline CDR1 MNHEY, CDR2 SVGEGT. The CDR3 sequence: CASGNRDRGLYVDKNIQYV. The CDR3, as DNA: TGTGCCAGCGGTAACCGGGACAGGGGGCTGTATGTGGACAAAAACATTCAGTACGTC.

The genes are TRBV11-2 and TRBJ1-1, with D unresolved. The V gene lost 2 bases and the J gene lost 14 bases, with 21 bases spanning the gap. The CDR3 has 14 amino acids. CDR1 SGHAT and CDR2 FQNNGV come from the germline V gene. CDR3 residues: CASSLNKGNTEVFF. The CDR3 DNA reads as TGTGCCAGCAGCTTAAATAAAGGGAACACTGAAGTCTTCTTT.

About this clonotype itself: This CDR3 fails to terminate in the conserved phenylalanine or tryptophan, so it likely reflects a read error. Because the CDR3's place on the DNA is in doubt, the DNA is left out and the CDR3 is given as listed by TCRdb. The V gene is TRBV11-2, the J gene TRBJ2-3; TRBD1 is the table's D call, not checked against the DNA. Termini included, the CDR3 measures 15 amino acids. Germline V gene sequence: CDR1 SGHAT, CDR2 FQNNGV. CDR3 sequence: CASSATGTATGTQYL.

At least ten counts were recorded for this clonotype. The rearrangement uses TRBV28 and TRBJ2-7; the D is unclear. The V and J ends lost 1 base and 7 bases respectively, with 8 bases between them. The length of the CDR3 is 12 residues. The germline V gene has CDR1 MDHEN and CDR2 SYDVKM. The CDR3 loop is CASSLSTSEQYF. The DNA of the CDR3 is TGTGCCAGCAGTTTATCGACGAGTGAGCAGTACTTC. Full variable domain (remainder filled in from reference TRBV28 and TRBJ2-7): DVKVTQSSRYLVKRTGEKVFLECVQDMDHENMFWYRQDPGLGLRLIYFSYDVKMKEKGDIPEGYSVSREKKERFSLILESASTNQTSMYLCASSLSTSEQYFGPGTRLTVT.

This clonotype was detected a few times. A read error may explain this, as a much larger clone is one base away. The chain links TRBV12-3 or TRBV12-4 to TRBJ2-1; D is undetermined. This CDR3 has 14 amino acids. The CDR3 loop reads CASTPRANYNKQLF. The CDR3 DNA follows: TGTGCCAGCACCCCTAGGGCCAACTACAACAAGCAGTTATTC.

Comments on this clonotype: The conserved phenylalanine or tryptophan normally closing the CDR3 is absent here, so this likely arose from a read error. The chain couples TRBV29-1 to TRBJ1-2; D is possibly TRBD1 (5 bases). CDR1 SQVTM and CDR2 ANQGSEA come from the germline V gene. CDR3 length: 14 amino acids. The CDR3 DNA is TGCAGCGTCCAATTCGACAGATCTAACCATGGCTACACCTCC. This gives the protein CSVQFDRSNHGYTS.

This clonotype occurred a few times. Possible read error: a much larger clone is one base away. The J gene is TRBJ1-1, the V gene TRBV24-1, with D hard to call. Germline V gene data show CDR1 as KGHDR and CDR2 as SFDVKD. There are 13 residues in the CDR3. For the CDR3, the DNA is TGTGCCATCAGTGCCCAACGGGGCACTGAAGCTTTCTTT. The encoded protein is CAISAQRGTEAFF.

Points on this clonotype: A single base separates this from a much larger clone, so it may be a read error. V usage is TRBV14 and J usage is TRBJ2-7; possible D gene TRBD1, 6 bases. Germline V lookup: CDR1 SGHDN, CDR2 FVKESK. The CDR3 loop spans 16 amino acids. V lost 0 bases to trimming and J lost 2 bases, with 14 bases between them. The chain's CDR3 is CASSQEAWAGAYEQYF. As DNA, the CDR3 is TGTGCCAGCAGCCAAGAGGCCTGGGCAGGGGCCTACGAGCAGTACTTC.

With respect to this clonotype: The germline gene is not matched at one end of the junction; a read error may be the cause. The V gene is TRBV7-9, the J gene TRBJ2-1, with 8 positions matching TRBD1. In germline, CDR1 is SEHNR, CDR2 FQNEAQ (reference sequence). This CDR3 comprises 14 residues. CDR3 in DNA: TGTGTCAGCCAAGCAGGGGGCGGTTTGAATGAGCAGTTCTTC. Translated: CVSQAGGGLNEQFF.

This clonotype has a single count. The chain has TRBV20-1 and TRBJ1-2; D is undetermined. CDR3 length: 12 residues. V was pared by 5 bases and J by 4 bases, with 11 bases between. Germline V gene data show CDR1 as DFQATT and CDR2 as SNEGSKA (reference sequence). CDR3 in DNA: TGCAGTGCTCCAACATTGTCCTATGGCTACACCTTC. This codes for CSAPTLSYGYTF.

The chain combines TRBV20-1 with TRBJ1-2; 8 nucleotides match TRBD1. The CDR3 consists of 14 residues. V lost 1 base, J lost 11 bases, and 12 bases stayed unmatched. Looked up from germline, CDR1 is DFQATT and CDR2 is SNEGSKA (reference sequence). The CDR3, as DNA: TGCAGTGCTAGAGTTACGGCAGGGGGCTTTGGATACACCTTC. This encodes CSARVTAGGFGYTF.

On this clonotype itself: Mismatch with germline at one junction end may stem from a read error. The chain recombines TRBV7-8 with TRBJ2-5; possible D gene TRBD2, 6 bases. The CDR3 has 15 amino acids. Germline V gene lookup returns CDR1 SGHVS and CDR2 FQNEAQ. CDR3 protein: CASSLLSRPGETQYF. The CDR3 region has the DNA TGTGCCAGCAGCTTATTAAGTCGGCCGGGAGAGACCCAATACTTC.

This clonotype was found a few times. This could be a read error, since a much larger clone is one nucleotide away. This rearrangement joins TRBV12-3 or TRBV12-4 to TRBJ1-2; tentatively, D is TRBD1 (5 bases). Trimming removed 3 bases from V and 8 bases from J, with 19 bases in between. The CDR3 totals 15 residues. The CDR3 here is CASSFSPEGIRGYTF. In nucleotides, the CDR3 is TGTGCCAGCAGTTTCTCCCCAGAGGGGATAAGGGGCTACACCTTC.

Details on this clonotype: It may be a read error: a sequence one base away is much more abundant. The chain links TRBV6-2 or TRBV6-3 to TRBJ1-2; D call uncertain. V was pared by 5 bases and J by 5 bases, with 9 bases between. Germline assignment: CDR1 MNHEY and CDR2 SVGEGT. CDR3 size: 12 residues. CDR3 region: CASSPRIYGYTF. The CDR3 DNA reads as TGTGCCAGCAGTCCGAGGATATATGGCTACACCTTC.

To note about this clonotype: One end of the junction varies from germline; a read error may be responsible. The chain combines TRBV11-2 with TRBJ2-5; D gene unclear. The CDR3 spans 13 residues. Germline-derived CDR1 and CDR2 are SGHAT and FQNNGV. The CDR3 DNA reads TGTGCGAGCAGCTTTACCAGGCGGGAGACCCAGTACTTC. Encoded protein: CASSFTRRETQYF.

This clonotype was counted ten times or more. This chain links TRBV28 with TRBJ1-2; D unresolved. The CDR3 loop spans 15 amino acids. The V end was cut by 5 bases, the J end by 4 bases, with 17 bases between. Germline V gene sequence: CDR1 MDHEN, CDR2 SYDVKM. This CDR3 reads CASSPPFGVLYGYTF. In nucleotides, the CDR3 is TGTGCCAGCAGTCCACCCTTTGGCGTTCTCTATGGCTACACCTTC.

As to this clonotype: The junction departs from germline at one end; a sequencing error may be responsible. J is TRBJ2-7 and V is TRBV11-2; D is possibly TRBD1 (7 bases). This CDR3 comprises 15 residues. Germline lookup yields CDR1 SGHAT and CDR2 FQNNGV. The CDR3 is CVSSLVQGGPYEQYF. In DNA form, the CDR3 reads TGTGTCAGCAGCTTAGTGCAGGGGGGACCCTACGAGCAGTACTTC.

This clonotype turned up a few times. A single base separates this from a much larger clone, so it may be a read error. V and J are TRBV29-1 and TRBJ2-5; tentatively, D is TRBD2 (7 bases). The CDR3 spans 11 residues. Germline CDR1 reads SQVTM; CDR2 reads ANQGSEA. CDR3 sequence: CGVQGGGTQYF. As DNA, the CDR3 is TGCGGCGTACAGGGCGGGGGGACCCAGTACTTC.

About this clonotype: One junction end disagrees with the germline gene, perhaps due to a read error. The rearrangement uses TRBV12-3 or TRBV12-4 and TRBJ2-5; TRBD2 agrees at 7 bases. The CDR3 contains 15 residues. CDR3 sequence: CATSPDGGSGETLYF. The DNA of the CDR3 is TGCGCCACCAGTCCCGACGGCGGGAGTGGGGAGACCCTGTACTTC.